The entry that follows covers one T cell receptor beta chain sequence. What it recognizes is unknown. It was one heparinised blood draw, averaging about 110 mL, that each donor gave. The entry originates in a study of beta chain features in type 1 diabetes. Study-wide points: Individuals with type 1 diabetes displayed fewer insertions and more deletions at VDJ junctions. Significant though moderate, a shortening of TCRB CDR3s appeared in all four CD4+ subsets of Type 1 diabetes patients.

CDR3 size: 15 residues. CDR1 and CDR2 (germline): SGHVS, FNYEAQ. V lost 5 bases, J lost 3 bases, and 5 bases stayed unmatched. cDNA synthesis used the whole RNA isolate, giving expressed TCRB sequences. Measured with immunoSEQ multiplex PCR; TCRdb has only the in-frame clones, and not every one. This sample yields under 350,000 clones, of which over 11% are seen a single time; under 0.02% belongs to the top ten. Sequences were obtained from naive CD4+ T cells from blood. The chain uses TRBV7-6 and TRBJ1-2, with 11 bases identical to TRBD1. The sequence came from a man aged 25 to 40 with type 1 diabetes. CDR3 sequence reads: CASSPGQGDDYGYTF. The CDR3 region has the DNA TGTGCCAGCAGCCCGGGACAGGGGGATGACTATGGCTACACCTTC.